These 20 T cell receptor beta chains were sequenced from one sample in a study of blood T cell repertoires in COVID-19. Method: immunoSEQ multiplex PCR; TCRdb's copy keeps in-frame clones and lacks some. The data contain about 220,000 clones, around 82% of them seen just once; the ten biggest clones take up around 4.6%. The sequenced sample consisted of PBMCs or T cells enriched from blood (not recorded which). Source of these receptors: a woman aged 50 to 65 who had been exposed to COVID-19.

V gene TRBV27 combines with J gene TRBJ2-1; D may be TRBD2 (7 bases). In germline, CDR1 is MNHEY, CDR2 SMNVEV (reference sequence). There are 15 residues in the CDR3. The germline V and J ends were trimmed by 5 bases and 6 bases, with 17 bases remaining between them. CDR3 region: CASSTWGGRRNEQFF. The CDR3 DNA follows: TGTGCCAGCAGTACGTGGGGGGGCCGACGCAATGAGCAGTTCTTC.

J is TRBJ1-5 and V is TRBV29-1; 11 positions agree with TRBD1. J lost 4 bases, V lost 7 bases, and 9 bases had no gene match. CDR1 and CDR2 from the germline V gene are SQVTM and ANQGSEA. This CDR3 has 15 amino acids. CDR3 nucleotides: TGCAGCGCCCAGATCGGGACAGGGGGAAATCAGCCCCAGCATTTT. It is translated as CSAQIGTGGNQPQHF.

In this sample, this clone turned up once. V is TRBV5-5 and J is TRBJ1-5; D is uncertain. Germline V gene data show CDR1 as SGHKS and CDR2 as YYEKEE (reference sequence). CDR3 length equals 13 residues. Trimming took 3 bases from V and 5 from J, leaving 9 bases between them. CDR3 sequence reads: CASSWQEDQPQHF. CDR3 DNA: TGTGCCAGCAGCTGGCAAGAAGATCAGCCCCAGCATTTT.

The chain uses TRBV5-5 and TRBJ1-2; 7 nucleotides agree with TRBD1. V was clipped by 0 bases and J by 4 bases; unmatched bases: 6. The CDR3 spans 15 residues. From germline, CDR1 is SGHKS and CDR2 YYEKEE (reference sequence). CDR3 protein: CASSLVIRQGYGYTF. CDR3 nucleotides: TGTGCCAGCAGCTTGGTAATCCGACAGGGCTATGGCTACACCTTC.

The chain carries TRBV6-1 and TRBJ1-2; 7 bases line up with TRBD1. V shed 4 bases and J 6 bases; nucleotides not matched to a gene: 5. Germline CDR1 MNHNS, CDR2 SASEGT. CDR3 size: 13 residues. CDR3 residues: CASSGRDRDGYTF. CDR3 bases: TGTGCCAGCAGTGGCCGGGACAGAGATGGCTACACCTTC.

The chain combines TRBV4-3 with TRBJ2-3; D uncertain. The CDR3 covers 16 residues. Germline V lookup: CDR1 LGHNA, CDR2 YSLEER. Trimming took 0 bases from V and 1 from J, leaving 11 bases between them. The CDR3 loop reads CASSQDLTPGTDTQYF. The CDR3 nucleotides read TGCGCCAGCAGCCAAGACCTCACCCCGGGCACAGATACGCAGTATTTT.

The chain couples TRBV29-1 to TRBJ1-2; 7 bases align to TRBD1. The CDR3 runs 13 residues. V dropped 5 bases and J dropped 8; count of bases not matched to a gene: 11. Germline V lookup: CDR1 SQVTM, CDR2 ANQGSEA. The CDR3 is CSVWGTEASGYTF. In nucleotides, the CDR3 is TGCAGCGTTTGGGGGACAGAAGCTTCGGGCTACACCTTC.

The V call is TRBV7-3, the J call TRBJ2-1; 8 bases agree with TRBD1. Trimming removed 2 bases from V and 3 bases from J; junction bases left unmatched: 3. The CDR3 has 15 amino acids. CDR1 is SGHTA and CDR2 is FQGTGA in the germline V gene. The CDR3 DNA follows: TGTGCCAGCAGCTTAGGACAGGGTATCTACAATGAGCAGTTCTTC. Translation gives CASSLGQGIYNEQFF.

The DNA of the CDR3 is TGTGCCAGCAGCTCGGACAGATATAGCAATCAGCCCCAGCATTTT. Translated: CASSSDRYSNQPQHF. The chain recombines TRBV7-8 with TRBJ1-5; the D gene is possibly TRBD1 (6 bases). The CDR3 spans 15 residues. Germline assignment: CDR1 SGHVS and CDR2 FQNEAQ. V was clipped by 4 bases and J by 0 bases, with 10 bases between them.

This rearrangement joins TRBV18 to TRBJ2-7, with TRBD1 identical over 12 bases. This CDR3 region has 14 residues. Germline V lookup: CDR1 KGHSH, CDR2 LQKENI. Trimming removed 6 bases from V and 4 bases from J; junction bases left unmatched: 4. The CDR3 DNA reads as TGTGCCAGCTCCGGGGACAGGGGGCCGTACGAGCAGTACTTC. It is translated as CASSGDRGPYEQYF.

On this clone: A read error may account for a junction end that differs from germline. The chain is built from TRBV19 and TRBJ1-2; the D gene is possibly TRBD1 (5 bases). The CDR3 has 10 residues. Per germline, CDR1 LNHDA and CDR2 SQIVND (reference sequence). The CDR3 DNA follows: TGTGCCAGTCTTGGATTCGGGGGAGGATTC. This translates into CASLGFGGGF.

This sequence joins TRBV6-5 and TRBJ2-2; D perhaps matches TRBD1 (5 bases). Germline assignment: CDR1 MNHEY and CDR2 SVGAGI. The CDR3 totals 13 residues. V shed 2 bases and J shed 6 bases, with 7 bases lying between them. The CDR3 DNA reads as TGTGCCAGCAGTTACCAGGGCCCCGGGGAGCTGTTTTTT. Its protein is CASSYQGPGELFF.

V and J are TRBV5-1 and TRBJ1-1; D perhaps matches TRBD1 (5 bases). The CDR3 consists of 14 residues. The germline CDR1 and CDR2 sequences are SGHRS and YFSETQ. V shed 4 bases and J shed 3 bases, with 13 bases lying between them. The CDR3 here is CASSRDGGDTEAFF. The CDR3 nucleotides are TGCGCCAGCAGCAGGGACGGAGGGGACACTGAAGCTTTCTTT.

The chain carries TRBV24-1 and TRBJ1-2; 8 bases fit TRBD1. J was trimmed by 1 base and V by 11 bases; bases with no gene match: 5. The CDR3 length is 13 residues. Germline V gene sequence: CDR1 KGHDR, CDR2 SFDVKD. The CDR3 DNA follows: TGTGCCATCCGGACAGGGTTTAACTATGGCTACACCTTC. Residues: CAIRTGFNYGYTF.

The chain is built from TRBV3-1 (or the pseudogene TRBV3-2) and TRBJ1-6, with 10 bases identical to TRBD1. Germline lookup yields CDR1 LGHDT and CDR2 YNNKEL (reference sequence). The CDR3 is 15 amino acids. Trimming at V came to 3 bases and at J to 10 bases, leaving 6 bases not matched to a gene. The CDR3 is CASSQRQGAKSPLHF. For the CDR3, the DNA is TGTGCCAGCAGCCAGAGACAGGGGGCGAAATCACCCCTCCACTTT.

For the CDR3, the DNA is TGTGCCAGCAGCTTAGGCACGAGCTCCTACAATGAGCAGTTCTTC. Its translation is CASSLGTSSYNEQFF. The chain links TRBV11-3 to TRBJ2-1; no definite D call. Germline V lookup: CDR1 SGHNT, CDR2 YENEEA. The V end lost 1 base, the J end lost 0 bases, and 7 bases lay between the germline ends. The CDR3 has 15 residues.

The chain uses TRBV7-8 and TRBJ1-1; D is unresolved. This CDR3 has 14 residues. Germline V CDR1 and CDR2: SGHVS, FQNEAQ. V was trimmed by 2 bases and J by 4 bases, leaving 11 bases between them. CDR3 sequence (DNA): TGTGCCAGCAGCTTAATGCGGGCGGGCACTGAAGCTTTCTTT. Its protein is CASSLMRAGTEAFF.

The chain is built from TRBV6-4 and TRBJ1-2; 7 nucleotides agree with TRBD1. The V segment lost 4 bases and the J segment 8 bases; nucleotides outside the gene matches: 4. The CDR3 totals 12 residues. Per germline, CDR1 MRHNA and CDR2 SNTAGT. For the CDR3, the DNA is TGTGCCAGCAGTGTCCCAGGGGGGGGCTACACCTTC. This encodes CASSVPGGGYTF.

This clone was observed once. This chain joins TRBV7-3 and TRBJ2-1; 8 bases line up with TRBD2. The CDR3 is 15 residues long. V trimming: 2 bases; J trimming: 5 bases; junction bases outside the gene matches: 5. Germline V gene sequence: CDR1 SGHTA, CDR2 FQGTGA. In nucleotides, the CDR3 is TGTGCCAGCAGCTTAGTGAGGCGGGGGGACAATGAGCAGTTCTTC. Its translation: CASSLVRRGDNEQFF. The full variable domain, rest sourced from reference TRBV7-3 and TRBJ2-1, is GAGVSQTPSNKVTEKGKYVELRCDPISGHTALYWYRQSLGQGPEFLIYFQGTGAADDSGLPNDRFFAVRPEGSVSTLKIQRTERGDSAVYLCASSLVRRGDNEQFFGPGTRLTVL.

CDR3 bases: TGTGCCAGCAGCATCGACAGGGATAGGACCCCTTTCCAAGAGACCCAGTACTTC. Protein: CASSIDRDRTPFQETQYF. The chain joins TRBV6-2 or TRBV6-3 to TRBJ2-5; 7 nucleotides match TRBD1. This CDR3 has 18 residues. The V gene end was trimmed by 6 bases and the J gene end by 1 base; junction bases not matched to a gene: 17. The germline gives CDR1 MNHEY, CDR2 SVGEGT.